The 17 T cell receptor beta chains presented below share a single source sample, sequenced in a study of cytomegalovirus exposure and HLA in healthy donors. The PCR used 60 Vbeta and 13 Jbeta primers. Sequencing used immunoSEQ multiplex PCR; TCRdb keeps in-frame clones, though not all of them. Of fewer than 200,000 clones in the sample, 70% to 80% were seen once. Sequencing used PBMCs. These receptors were obtained from a woman aged 35 to 49 in good health and CMV-seronegative.

J is TRBJ1-4 and V is TRBV2; D gene uncertain. The CDR3 has 13 residues. Trimming removed 3 bases from V and 11 bases from J, with 13 bases in between. Per germline, CDR1 SNHLY and CDR2 FYNNEI. CDR3 sequence (DNA): TGTGCCAGCAGTGATAGACACCCCAGTAAACTGTTTTTT. Its protein is CASSDRHPSKLFF.

V gene TRBV6-5 combines with J gene TRBJ1-2; maybe TRBD1 (6 bases). Looked up from germline, CDR1 is MNHEY and CDR2 is SVGAGI. V was pared by 8 bases and J by 8 bases, with 18 bases between. There are 13 residues in the CDR3. The DNA of the CDR3 is TGTGCCAGCTCTCCTTTGGGGGGGCAAGGCTACACCTTC. It is translated as CASSPLGGQGYTF.

This chain links TRBV6-5 with TRBJ1-2; D is unclear. V lost 6 bases and J lost 8, with 16 bases in between. Germline lookup yields CDR1 MNHEY and CDR2 SVGAGI. The CDR3 sequence is 13 residues long. The CDR3 DNA is TGTGCCAGCAGCCCGGGATCCGGCCGGGGCTACACCTTC. Its protein is CASSPGSGRGYTF.

The chain joins TRBV11-2 to TRBJ2-7; 9 bases line up with TRBD1. CDR3 length: 16 residues. V shed 7 bases, J shed 0 bases, and the junction held 10 bases outside the gene matches. Germline V CDR1 and CDR2: SGHAT, FQNNGV. The CDR3 here is CASKGSRDRDSYEQYF. Here the CDR3 DNA reads TGTGCCAGCAAGGGGTCCCGGGACAGGGACTCCTACGAGCAGTACTTC.

The chain recombines TRBV6-1 with TRBJ2-7, with TRBD2 identical over 8 bases. The CDR3 has 15 amino acids. J gave up 1 base and V 4 bases, and 6 bases lay outside the gene matches. Germline V gives CDR1 MNHNS, CDR2 SASEGT. For the CDR3, the DNA is TGTGCCAGCAGTGGTAATAGCGGGGTTTCCTACGAGCAGTACTTC. This encodes CASSGNSGVSYEQYF.

The V gene is TRBV7-6, the J gene TRBJ2-7, with 7 nucleotides matching TRBD1. The CDR3 totals 15 residues. V dropped 7 bases and J dropped 1; count of bases not matched to a gene: 10. Germline V CDR1 and CDR2: SGHVS, FNYEAQ. The CDR3 is CASNRGTARSYEQYF. Here the CDR3 DNA reads TGTGCCAGCAATCGAGGGACAGCCAGATCCTACGAGCAGTACTTC.

The J gene is TRBJ2-3, the V gene TRBV28; the match to TRBD2 covers 8 bases. V shed 3 bases, J shed 4 bases, and the junction held 12 bases outside the gene matches. This CDR3 has 17 amino acids. Looked up from germline, CDR1 is MDHEN and CDR2 is SYDVKM. The CDR3 loop is CASSLFQREISADTQYF. In DNA form, the CDR3 reads TGTGCCAGCAGTTTGTTTCAGCGGGAGATCTCCGCAGATACGCAGTATTTT.

CDR3 protein: CASRLAGVDYNEQFF. The CDR3 nucleotides read TGTGCCAGCAGGCTAGCGGGAGTTGATTACAATGAGCAGTTCTTC. The rearrangement links TRBV7-9 to TRBJ2-1; 10 bases fit TRBD2. Trimming took 6 bases from V and 4 from J; bases not matched to a gene: 6. CDR1 and CDR2 from the germline V gene are SEHNR and FQNEAQ (reference sequence). This CDR3 region has 15 residues. Filled out from reference TRBV7-9 and TRBJ2-1, the complete variable domain reads DTGVSQNPRHKITKRGQNVTFRCDPISEHNRLYWYRQTLGQGPEFLTYFQNEAQLEKSRLLSDRFSAERPKGSFSTLEIQRTEQGDSAMYLCASRLAGVDYNEQFFGPGTRLTVL.

This chain joins TRBV28 and TRBJ2-7; TRBD2 is a possible D gene (6 bases). Trimming stripped 5 bases from V and 3 bases from J, with 17 bases between. Germline lookup yields CDR1 MDHEN and CDR2 SYDVKM. The CDR3 totals 15 residues. This CDR3 is CASSIHPGGDYEQYF. DNA of the CDR3: TGTGCCAGCAGTATACACCCCGGGGGTGACTACGAGCAGTACTTC. Variable domain in full (rest from reference TRBV28 and TRBJ2-7): DVKVTQSSRYLVKRTGEKVFLECVQDMDHENMFWYRQDPGLGLRLIYFSYDVKMKEKGDIPEGYSVSREKKERFSLILESASTNQTSMYLCASSIHPGGDYEQYFGPGTRLTVT.

This chain uses TRBV7-2 with TRBJ2-6; 9 nucleotides align to TRBD1. The CDR3 sequence is 17 residues long. Trimming cost V 5 bases and J 4 bases; bases outside gene matches: 9. The germline gives CDR1 SGHTA, CDR2 FQGNSA. The CDR3 DNA is TGTGCCAGCAGCGCCGGGACAGGGATAGCAGGGGCCAACGTCCTGACTTTC. Translated: CASSAGTGIAGANVLTF.

The V gene is TRBV5-1, the J gene TRBJ1-1, with D perhaps matching TRBD1 (6 bases). Trimming left V 6 bases short and J 1 base short, with 16 bases between. Germline CDR1 reads SGHRS; CDR2 reads YFSETQ. This CDR3 has 15 amino acids. CDR3 loop: CASKRGGNRNTEAFF. CDR3 bases: TGCGCCAGCAAGAGGGGGGGAAACCGGAACACTGAAGCTTTCTTT.

CDR3 DNA: TGTGCCAGCAGCTCCTTCGGGGAGCTGTTTTTT. Amino acids: CASSSFGELFF. The chain combines TRBV7-9 with TRBJ2-2; D remains ambiguous. This CDR3 contains 11 residues. Trimming took off 4 bases at V and 7 bases at J, with 4 bases between the two ends. Germline CDR1 is SEHNR and CDR2 is FQNEAQ (reference sequence).

This clone came up once. The chain's CDR3 is CASSLRTSGVETQYF. The CDR3 nucleotides read TGTGCCAGCAGCCTGAGGACTAGCGGGGTCGAGACCCAGTACTTC. This chain links TRBV5-4 with TRBJ2-5, with 12 bases identical to TRBD2. This CDR3 is 15 amino acids long. The V gene's germline CDR1 is SGHNT and CDR2 YYREEE (reference sequence). Losses at the gene ends were 4 bases for V and 5 bases for J; bases not matched to a gene: 6.

This sequence joins TRBV9 and TRBJ2-1, with 10 bases identical to TRBD2. The CDR3 is 18 residues long. Germline V gives CDR1 SGDLS, CDR2 YYNGEE. Trimming cost V 1 base and J 9 bases; bases outside gene matches: 16. The CDR3, as DNA: TGTGCCAGCAGCGTACGTGGGGGGGGGATAGCGGGAGGAAGTGAGCAGTTCTTC. Its translation: CASSVRGGGIAGGSEQFF.

The gene calls are TRBV29-1 and TRBJ2-4; D possibly corresponds to TRBD2 (5 bases). V was cut by 7 bases and J by 8 bases, with 18 bases left in between. Germline CDR1 reads SQVTM; CDR2 reads ANQGSEA. This CDR3 spans 13 amino acids. The CDR3 DNA follows: TGCAGCGCCGACTATGGTGCAGGTGACATTCAGTACTTC. Translating it yields CSADYGAGDIQYF.

In its sample, this clone was seen a few times. The CDR3 region is CASSGTGARVTGELFF. The CDR3, as DNA: TGTGCCAGCAGCGGAACAGGGGCTCGGGTAACCGGGGAGCTGTTTTTT. V gene TRBV5-5 combines with J gene TRBJ2-2; 7 bases map to TRBD1. The CDR3 consists of 16 residues. CDR1 and CDR2 (germline): SGHKS, YYEKEE (reference sequence). J lost 5 bases, V lost 4 bases, and 11 bases had no gene match.

To note about this clone: The sample contains more than one DNA sequence encoding this CDR3. This chain connects TRBV19 to TRBJ2-1, with D maybe TRBD2 (6 bases). The CDR3 has 15 amino acids. The V end lost 1 base, the J end lost 4 bases, and 11 bases lay between the germline ends. Per germline, CDR1 LNHDA and CDR2 SQIVND (reference sequence). The CDR3 protein is CASSIGGGGYNEQFF. The CDR3 DNA reads TGTGCCAGTAGTATAGGGGGAGGCGGATACAATGAGCAGTTCTTC.